Here is one T cell receptor (beta chain) with its context. The record originates from a study of blood T cell repertoires in COVID-19. Study overall: Samples of COVID-19 (acute and convalescent) were obtained from the United States, Italy and Spain. T cells, B-cell-depleted T cells, or PBMCs provided the cDNA or gDNA that served as material.

Clones were sequenced by immunoSEQ multiplex PCR, and TCRdb holds only the in-frame ones, with some missing. This sample carries some 240,000 clones, roughly 89% of them seen once, and the ten largest clones take roughly 5%. The germline V gene encodes CDR1 MGHRA and CDR2 YSYEKL. J lost 7 bases, V lost 1 base, and 9 bases had no gene match. CDR3 length: 17 residues. Input material: peripheral blood. The rearrangement links TRBV4-1 to TRBJ2-1, with 11 bases fitting TRBD2. The origin of this receptor is a woman in her thirties or forties who had recovered from COVID-19. The CDR3 loop reads CASSQANSGGARNEQFF. The DNA for the CDR3 is TGCGCCAGCAGCCAAGCGAATAGCGGGGGGGCTAGGAATGAGCAGTTCTTC.